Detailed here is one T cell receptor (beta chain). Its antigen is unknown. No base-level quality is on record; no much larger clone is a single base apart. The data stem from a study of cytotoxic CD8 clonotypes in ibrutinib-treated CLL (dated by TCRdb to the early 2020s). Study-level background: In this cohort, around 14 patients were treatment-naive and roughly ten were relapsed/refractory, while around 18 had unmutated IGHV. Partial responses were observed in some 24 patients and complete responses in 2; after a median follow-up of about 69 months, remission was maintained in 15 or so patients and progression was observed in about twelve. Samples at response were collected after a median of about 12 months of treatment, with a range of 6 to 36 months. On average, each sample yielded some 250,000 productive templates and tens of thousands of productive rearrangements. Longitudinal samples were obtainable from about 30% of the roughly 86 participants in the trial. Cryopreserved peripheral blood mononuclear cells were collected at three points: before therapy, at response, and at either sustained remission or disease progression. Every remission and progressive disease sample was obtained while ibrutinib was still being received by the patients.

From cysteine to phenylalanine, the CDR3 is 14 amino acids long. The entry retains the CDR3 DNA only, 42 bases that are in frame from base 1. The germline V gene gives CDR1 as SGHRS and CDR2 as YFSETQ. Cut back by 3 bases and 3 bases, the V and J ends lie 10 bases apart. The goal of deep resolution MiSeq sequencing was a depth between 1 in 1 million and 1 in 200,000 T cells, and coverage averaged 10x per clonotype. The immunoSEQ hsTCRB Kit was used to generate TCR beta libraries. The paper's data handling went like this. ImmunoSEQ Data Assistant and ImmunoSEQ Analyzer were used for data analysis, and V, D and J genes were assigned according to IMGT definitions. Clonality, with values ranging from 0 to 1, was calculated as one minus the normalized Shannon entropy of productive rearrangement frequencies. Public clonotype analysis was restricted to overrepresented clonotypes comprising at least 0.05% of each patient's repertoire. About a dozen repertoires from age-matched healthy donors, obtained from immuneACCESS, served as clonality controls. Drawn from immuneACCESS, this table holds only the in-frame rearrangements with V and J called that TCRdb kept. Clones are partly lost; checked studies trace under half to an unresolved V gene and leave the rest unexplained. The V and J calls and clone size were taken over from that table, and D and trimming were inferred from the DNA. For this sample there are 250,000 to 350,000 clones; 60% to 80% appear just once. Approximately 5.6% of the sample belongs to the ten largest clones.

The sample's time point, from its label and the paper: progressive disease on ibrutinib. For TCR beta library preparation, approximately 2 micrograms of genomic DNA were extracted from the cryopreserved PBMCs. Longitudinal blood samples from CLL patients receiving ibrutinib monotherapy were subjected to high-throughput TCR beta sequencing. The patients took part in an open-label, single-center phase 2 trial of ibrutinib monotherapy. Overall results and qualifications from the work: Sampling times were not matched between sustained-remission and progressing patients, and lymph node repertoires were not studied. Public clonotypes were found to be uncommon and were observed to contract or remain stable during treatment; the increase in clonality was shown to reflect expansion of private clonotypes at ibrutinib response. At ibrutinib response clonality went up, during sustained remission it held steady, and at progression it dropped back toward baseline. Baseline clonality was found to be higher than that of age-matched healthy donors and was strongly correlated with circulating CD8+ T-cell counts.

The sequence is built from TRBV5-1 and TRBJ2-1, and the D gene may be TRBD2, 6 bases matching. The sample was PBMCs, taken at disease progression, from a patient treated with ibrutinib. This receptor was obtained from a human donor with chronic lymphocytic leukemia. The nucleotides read TGCGCCAGCAGCTGGGGGGACGTCTACAATGAGCAGTTCTTC. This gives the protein CASSWGDVYNEQFF. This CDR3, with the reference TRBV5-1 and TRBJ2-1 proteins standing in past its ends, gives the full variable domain KAGVTQTPRYLIKTRGQQVTLSCSPISGHRSVSWYQQTPGQGLQFLFEYFSETQRNKGNFPGRFSGRQFSNSRSEMNVSTLELGDSALYLCASSWGDVYNEQFFGPGTRLTVL.